This note documents a single TCR beta chain sequence. Clones were sequenced by immunoSEQ multiplex PCR, and TCRdb holds only the in-frame ones, with some missing. The repertoire holds about 63,000 clones, with roughly 86% as singletons. The data belong to a study of control samples from healthy donors and cancer patients. Germline V lookup: CDR1 DFQATT, CDR2 SNEGSKA (reference sequence). Losses at the gene ends were 3 bases for V and 7 bases for J; bases not matched to a gene: 16. This CDR3 is 17 amino acids long. This sequence was found in a woman aged 60-75 years with lung cancer. The V and J genes are TRBV20-1 and TRBJ2-1, with 9 bases matching TRBD2. Sample: PBMCs. CDR3 nucleotide sequence: TGCAGTGCTAGTTCTCCCAGGGGCGGGAGGGCCGGAAATGAGCAGTTCTTC. This codes for CSASSPRGGRAGNEQFF.